What follows describes a single TCR beta chain. It lacks a known antigen. It has no much larger one-base neighbor in the sample; base qualities were not kept. The sample is drawn from a study of shared clonotypes between healthy human individuals (dated by TCRdb to the early 2020s). As for the study more broadly: A few men and two women, aged 18 to 49 years, made up the cohort. For each donor, CD4 naive and CD4 memory were each given three plates, CD8 naive was given two plates, and CD8 memory was given one plate. To estimate repertoire size and how much clonotypes are shared between individuals, the study performed deep sequencing of blood TCR repertoires from about five healthy adults. To increase sequencing depth and limit assay-specific biases, different laboratories used diverse techniques to prepare libraries and sequence TCR repertoires. Between about 0.8 and 9.5 billion PBMCs per donor were obtained by leukapheresis. Results the study describes overall, beyond this receptor: Sampling was restricted to blood, and TCR repertoires in tissues likely differ from the TCR repertoires found in blood. Based on pairwise subsampling, the degree of clonotype sharing among donors was expected to be affected by sequencing depth. Sharing across a few donors was observed for around 5% of naive CD4, over 3% of naive CD8, about 2.3% of memory CD4, and roughly 0.4% of memory CD8 clonotypes. Even with the large sequencing depth, rarefaction of the sorted-subset datasets indicated that sequencing was incomplete. Naive subsets generally had larger estimated clonotype richness than memory subsets did. Higher generation probabilities were observed for clonotypes shared by all four sorted-subset donors than for non-shared clonotypes. Because the study included only a small number of donors, the genetic and exposure-history diversity represented was limited.

Using the deep immunoSEQ assay, TCR CDR3 regions were amplified from genomic DNA by multiplex PCR. Extracted genomic DNA from each cell subset was spread evenly across all wells of several immunoSEQ 96-well plates, with each plate serving as a replicate. For sorted subsets, approximately 190 ng of genomic DNA, equivalent to 25,000 to 35,000 T cell genomes, went into each replicate PCR. The purified libraries were quantified using a Qubit 3.0 fluorometer, sized with a Bioanalyzer 2100, and then quantified again using the KAPA Library Quantification kit. Every immunoSEQ 96-well plate was sequenced on a separate single-read 150-cycle Illumina NextSeq 550 flow cell. As for the original processing: Because the immunoSEQ output included only junctional sequences and no quality scores, the filtering could not be the same as the filtering used for full-length reads. To assign V/J genes and CDR3, sequences were annotated against IMGT germline references using PyIR, a Python wrapper for IgBLAST v1.9. Reads were filtered out if the reads had weak V/J assignments (E-value above 1e-6), no CDR3, stop codons, out-of-frame junctions, or ambiguous translated residues. V3J clonotypes were defined as sequences sharing the same inferred V gene, J gene, and CDR3 amino acid sequence. The percentage overlap between two repertoires was calculated by dividing the number of shared unique clonotypes by the size of the smaller repertoire. Repertoire richness was assessed with RTK rarefaction, the Chao1 estimator, and Recon v2.1 estimates of unobserved clonotypes. Generation probabilities were computed with OLGA for all TCRbeta clonotypes obtained by the gDNA method from a few donors. TCRdb took over this immuneACCESS table, retaining in-frame rearrangements with V and J assigned. Such tables are incomplete; in checked studies, under half of the missing clones stem from an unresolved V gene, and the remainder is unexplained. That table supplies the V and J calls and clone size; D and trimming were determined from the DNA. For this sample the table gives 2 million to 2.5 million clones, of which approximately 90% were detected only once. The ten largest clones take up 0.37% of the sample.

The donors were healthy, HIV-negative adults with no recently reported acute infections or vaccinations. Only Caucasian adults living in Nashville, Tennessee, USA were represented among the donors. Magnetic negative selection was used to enrich CD4+ T cells, after which naive cells were positively selected on CD45RA and the negative fraction became the memory subset. Blood was collected by leukapheresis, and PBMCs were isolated by Ficoll-Histopaque density gradient centrifugation and then cryopreserved in liquid nitrogen vapor phase. Analytical flow cytometry was used to check the purity and quantity of every magnetically sorted T cell population. Genomic DNA was isolated from each sorted fraction and quantified by UV absorbance on a Nanodrop 2000c. The CDR3 sequence holds 14 residues, the cysteine and phenylalanine included. The only DNA kept is the CDR3, 42 bases in frame from the first base. V loses 1 base of germline sequence and J loses 8 bases, and the interval between the two ends is 12 bases. CDR1 and CDR2, looked up from the germline V gene, are SNHLY and FYNNEI.

The sample consisted of naive CD4+ T cells from PBMCs. This specimen's cell subset or site label, interpreted: CD45RA+ positively selected. Rearrangement joined TRBV2 to TRBJ2-1, with the D gene uncertain. The receptor was derived from a man in his late teens or twenties in good health. Some clones in this sample may be carry-over from other donors' samples. CDR3 protein: CASSEGLGNYEQFF. The DNA sequence is as follows: TGTGCCAGCAGTGAAGGGCTGGGTAATTATGAGCAGTTCTTC.